Listed here are 25 T cell receptor beta chains from one sample, sequenced in a study of CD8 T cells in Susac syndrome. It was with random hexamers that about 0.45 to 1 ug RNA was reverse transcribed. MiXCR, applied by TCRdb to the immunoSEQ multiplex PCR reads, yields one record per CDR3 protein. This sample yields over 350,000 distinct CDR3 sequences, of which more than 80% are seen a single time; approximately 0.11% belongs to the top ten. Sequencing used CD8+ T cells from PBMCs. All receptors come from a human donor with multiple sclerosis.

This clonotype was counted a single time. This chain uses TRBV20-1 with TRBJ2-1; TRBD2 agrees at 13 bases. This CDR3 is built from 18 residues. The trim removed 0 bases at V and 0 bases at J, leaving 5 bases unmatched. Germline values: CDR1 DFQATT, CDR2 SNEGSKA (reference sequence). In DNA form, the CDR3 reads TGCAGTGCTAGAGAGACTAGCGGGGGGACTCCCTCCTACAATGAGCAGTTCTTC. Its translation: CSARETSGGTPSYNEQFF.

The V call is TRBV21-1, the J call TRBJ1-1; the tabulated D call, TRBD1, remains unverified against the DNA. TRBV21-1 constitutes a pseudogene. The CDR3 consists of 14 residues. The CDR3, as DNA: TGTGCCAAAGGAAGTACCGGGGGGGCGACTGAAGCTTTCTTT. It codes for CAKGSTGGATEAFF.

The V gene is TRBV12-3 or TRBV12-4, the J gene TRBJ1-3; unclear D gene. This CDR3 comprises 16 residues. V lost 5 bases and J 0 bases, leaving 14 bases between the germline ends. CDR3 coding DNA: TGTGCCAGCAGTCACGTCCGGGCCGTCTCTGGAAACACCATATATTTT. As protein: CASSHVRAVSGNTIYF.

This clonotype appeared a few times. The J gene is TRBJ2-7, the V gene TRBV7-8, with D uncertain. The CDR3 extends over 13 amino acids. Germline CDR1 and CDR2: SGHVS and FQNEAQ. Trimming removed 2 bases at V and 5 bases at J, with 10 bases between. The CDR3, as DNA: TGTGCCAGCAGCTTATCTCCGACCGACGAGCAGTACTTC. It yields the protein CASSLSPTDEQYF.

Comments on this clonotype: A junction end diverges from the germline sequence, so it may reflect a read error. The chain links TRBV18 to TRBJ2-7; 8 bases agree with TRBD1. CDR1 KGHSH and CDR2 LQKENI come from the germline V gene. The CDR3 extends over 15 amino acids. CDR3 in amino acids: CVSSPPRGQVYEQYF. In DNA form, the CDR3 reads TGTGTCAGCTCACCACCGAGGGGACAGGTCTACGAGCAGTACTTC.

This clonotype came up a few times. This sequence joins TRBV6-1 and TRBJ1-1; D is undetermined. This CDR3 contains 13 residues. Germline V CDR1 and CDR2: MNHNS, SASEGT. V was shortened by 5 bases and J by 1 base, with 8 bases between the two germline ends. CDR3 nucleotides: TGTGCCAGCAGTTGGGAGGGGAACACTGAAGCTTTCTTT. Protein product: CASSWEGNTEAFF.

The chain recombines TRBV29-1 with TRBJ2-2, with 12 bases fitting TRBD1. The CDR3 sequence is 16 residues long. Looked up from germline, CDR1 is SQVTM and CDR2 is ANQGSEA. Trimming at V came to 3 bases and at J to 7 bases, leaving 9 bases not matched to a gene. The CDR3 DNA follows: TGCAGCGTTGAGGGTTGGGGGACAGGGGGCTTCGGGGAGCTGTTTTTT. The encoded protein is CSVEGWGTGGFGELFF.

The chain uses TRBV27 and TRBJ1-1; D is unresolved. The germline CDR1 and CDR2 sequences are MNHEY and SMNVEV (reference sequence). The CDR3 runs 15 residues. V shed 0 bases and J shed 4 bases, with 12 bases lying between them. The CDR3 bases are TGTGCCAGCAGTTTATCACGGGCATGGATCACTGAAGCTTTCTTT. It yields the protein CASSLSRAWITEAFF.

The rearrangement joins TRBV14 to TRBJ2-2; tentative D call: TRBD1 (5 bases). CDR3 size: 15 residues. Trimming left V 0 bases short and J 3 bases short, with 8 bases between. The germline CDR1 and CDR2 sequences are SGHDN and FVKESK. In DNA, the CDR3 is TGTGCCAGCAGCCAAGATGGGGCCTACACCGGGGAGCTGTTTTTT. It translates to CASSQDGAYTGELFF. Full variable domain (outside the CDR3, taken from reference TRBV14 and TRBJ2-2): EAGVTQFPSHSVIEKGQTVTLRCDPISGHDNLYWYRRVMGKEIKFLLHFVKESKQDESGMPNNRFLAERTGGTYSTLKVQPAELEDSGVYFCASSQDGAYTGELFFGEGSRLTVL.

The V and J genes are TRBV15 and TRBJ2-1; no clear D gene. This CDR3 spans 16 amino acids. V was cut by 2 bases and J by 5 bases, with 16 bases left in between. The V gene's germline CDR1 is LNHNV and CDR2 YYDKDF (reference sequence). CDR3 coding DNA: TGTGCCACCAGCAGAAGGGATCTCTCACCTAACAATGAGCAGTTCTTC. This codes for CATSRRDLSPNNEQFF.

V gene TRBV7-9 combines with J gene TRBJ2-5; the D is unclear. This CDR3 has 16 amino acids. In germline, CDR1 is SEHNR, CDR2 FQNEAQ (reference sequence). V gave up 4 bases and J gave up 5 bases, with 20 bases separating them. DNA for the CDR3: TGTGCCAGCAGCTCGACGGGCACGAGCCCGCAGGAGACCCAGTACTTC. Translating gives CASSSTGTSPQETQYF.

This clonotype was seen more than once but under ten times. The chain has TRBV5-5 and TRBJ2-7, with 8 bases fitting TRBD2. The CDR3 is 12 residues long. The V gene end was trimmed by 6 bases and the J gene end by 6 bases; junction bases not matched to a gene: 5. Germline V CDR1 and CDR2: SGHKS, YYEKEE (reference sequence). Written as DNA, the CDR3 is TGTGCCAGCAACACGGGGGGGGTCGAGCAGTACTTC. It encodes CASNTGGVEQYF.

The CDR3 DNA sequence: TGTGCCAGCAGCCTCACCCAGGGGCTCAACACTGAAGCTTTCTTT. Protein sequence: CASSLTQGLNTEAFF. The chain couples TRBV7-9 to TRBJ1-1, with TRBD1 as a possible D gene (6 bases). The V end was cut by 5 bases, the J end by 2 bases, with 15 bases between. The CDR3 loop spans 15 amino acids. CDR1 and CDR2 (germline): SEHNR, FQNEAQ (reference sequence).

This clonotype was seen once. The J gene is TRBJ2-7, the V gene TRBV20-1; 8 bases fit TRBD2. Germline CDR1 and CDR2: DFQATT and SNEGSKA (reference sequence). The CDR3 length is 14 residues. V lost 2 bases, J lost 5 bases, and 8 bases stayed unmatched. In nucleotides, the CDR3 is TGCAGTGCTAGACCCAGCGGGAGATATAACGAGCAGTACTTC. Translating gives CSARPSGRYNEQYF.

In this sample, this clonotype turned up a few times. The genes are TRBV6-2 or TRBV6-3 and TRBJ2-7; D perhaps matches TRBD1 (6 bases). There are 14 residues in the CDR3. Germline V lookup: CDR1 MNHEY, CDR2 SVGEGT. V lost 6 bases and J 5 bases, leaving 17 bases between the germline ends. The CDR3 loop is CASRSRDTGDEQYF. Written as DNA, the CDR3 is TGTGCCAGCAGATCCCGGGACACGGGTGACGAGCAGTACTTC.

Only one count was recorded for this clonotype. This rearrangement joins TRBV6-5 to TRBJ1-2; 10 nucleotides match TRBD1. This CDR3 is 17 amino acids long. V lost 4 bases, J lost 6 bases, and 14 bases stayed unmatched. Germline loops: CDR1 MNHEY, CDR2 SVGAGI. This CDR3 is CASSLDATGGIFNGYTF. CDR3 nucleotides: TGTGCCAGCAGTTTGGACGCGACAGGGGGCATATTTAATGGCTACACCTTC.

The CDR3 DNA follows: TGTGCCAGCAGCTTAGACCCCTCCGAGCAGTACTTC. Protein sequence: CASSLDPSEQYF. This rearrangement joins TRBV7-6 to TRBJ2-7, with D unresolved. The CDR3 contains 12 residues. Germline loops: CDR1 SGHVS, CDR2 FNYEAQ. V was trimmed by 1 base and J by 6 bases, leaving 7 bases between them.

The chain uses TRBV7-6 and TRBJ2-3; no clear D gene. The ends were cut back, 1 base at V and 1 base at J, with 9 bases in the middle. Germline V gene data show CDR1 as SGHVS and CDR2 as FNYEAQ. There are 15 residues in the CDR3. The CDR3 protein is CASSLEYSRTDTQYF. The CDR3 DNA reads TGTGCCAGCAGCTTAGAGTACAGCCGCACAGATACGCAGTATTTT.

This chain's CDR3 is CASSTPTTSMNTEAFF. In DNA, the CDR3 is TGTGCCAGCAGTACCCCCACGACATCGATGAACACTGAAGCTTTCTTT. The V gene is TRBV28, the J gene TRBJ1-1; D gene unclear. V dropped 5 bases and J dropped 0 bases, with 16 bases sitting between them. The germline gives CDR1 MDHEN, CDR2 SYDVKM. The CDR3 contains 16 residues.

A remark on this clonotype: An end of the junction does not agree with germline; a read error may underlie this. The chain is built from TRBV2 and TRBJ2-3; 8 bases match TRBD1. Looked up from germline, CDR1 is SNHLY and CDR2 is FYNNEI. This CDR3 comprises 14 residues. The CDR3 loop is CAGSGTGSTDTQYF. The DNA of the CDR3 is TGTGCCGGCAGTGGGACAGGTAGCACAGATACGCAGTATTTT.

Written as DNA, the CDR3 is TGCGCCAGCAGCTTTTCTGAGGTCGGAGAGACCCAGTACTTC. Its translation: CASSFSEVGETQYF. The V gene is TRBV5-1, the J gene TRBJ2-5; D uncertain. The CDR3 runs 14 residues. Trimming took off 2 bases at V and 4 bases at J, with 12 bases between the two ends. Germline CDR1 and CDR2: SGHRS and YFSETQ.

This clonotype was seen a single time. This chain uses TRBV12-3 or TRBV12-4 with TRBJ2-1; D remains ambiguous. Trimming pared 2 bases from V and 6 bases from J, leaving 11 bases between. The length of the CDR3 is 14 residues. In nucleotides, the CDR3 is TGTGCCAGCAGTTTATTGACCCACCTCAATGAGCAGTTCTTC. This codes for CASSLLTHLNEQFF.

This clonotype was found a few times. The chain couples TRBV6-1 to TRBJ1-2; TRBD1 matches at 9 bases. Germline CDR1 and CDR2: MNHNS and SASEGT. The V and J ends lost 6 bases and 6 bases, in that order; junction bases with no gene match: 8. The CDR3 length is 14 residues. CDR3 sequence (DNA): TGTGCCAGCAGCGGGACAGGGTTTCTTGATGGCTACACCTTC. Residues: CASSGTGFLDGYTF.

A few counts support this clonotype. The gene calls are TRBV27 and TRBJ1-2, with unresolved D. The length of the CDR3 is 15 residues. The germline CDR1 and CDR2 sequences are MNHEY and SMNVEV (reference sequence). The V and J ends lost 5 bases and 3 bases respectively, with 16 bases between them. The CDR3 protein is CASSPQPAGYYGYTF. CDR3 sequence (DNA): TGTGCCAGCAGTCCCCAGCCCGCCGGCTACTATGGCTACACCTTC.

The V and J genes are TRBV6-5 and TRBJ2-5; no firm D call. CDR1 is MNHEY, CDR2 SVGAGI, per germline. CDR3 length equals 15 residues. V lost 2 bases and J 0 bases, leaving 10 bases between the germline ends. The CDR3 coding sequence is TGTGCCAGCAGTTACGTTTGGGGATACCAAGAGACCCAGTACTTC. Protein sequence: CASSYVWGYQETQYF.